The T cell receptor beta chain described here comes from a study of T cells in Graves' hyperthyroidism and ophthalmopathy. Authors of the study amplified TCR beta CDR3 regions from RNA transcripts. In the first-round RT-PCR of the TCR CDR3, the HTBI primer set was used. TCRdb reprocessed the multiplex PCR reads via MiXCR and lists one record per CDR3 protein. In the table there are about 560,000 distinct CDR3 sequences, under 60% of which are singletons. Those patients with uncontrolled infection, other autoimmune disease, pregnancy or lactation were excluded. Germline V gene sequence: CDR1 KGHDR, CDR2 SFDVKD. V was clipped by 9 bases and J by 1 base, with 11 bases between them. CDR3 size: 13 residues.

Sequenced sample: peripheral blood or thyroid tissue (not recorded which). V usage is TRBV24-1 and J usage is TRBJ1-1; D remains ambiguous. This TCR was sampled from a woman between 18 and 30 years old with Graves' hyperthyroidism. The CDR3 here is CATRTVRNTEAFF. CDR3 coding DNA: TGTGCCACCCGGACGGTACGGAACACTGAAGCTTTCTTT.